Listed below are T cell receptor beta chains from one sample, sequenced in a study of T cells after yellow fever vaccination. One entry per CDR3 protein, called by TCRdb with MiXCR from the 5' RACE reads. This table holds some 500,000 distinct CDR3 sequences, about 13% found once. The sample was PBMCs, taken on the day of the yellow fever booster vaccination. Receptors originate from a man aged 25 to 40 who received the YFV17D yellow fever vaccine. The CDR3 runs from the conserved cysteine through the conserved F or W. The order of the fields is D gene, V gene, clone size, CDR3 protein. The D gene is left open where the match is weak. Only some rows state a clone size, as once, few, many or a class for expanded clones.

>NA|TRBV27|few
CASSYSGVGPQHF
>NA|TRBV6-2/TRBV6-3|few
CASSRERDWTTIQYF
>TRBD2|TRBV5-5|NA
CASSSQLAGGTGELFF
>NA|TRBV7-2|NA
CASSPKTGNTEAFF
>TRBD1|TRBV7-2|NA
CASSLETGIGYTF
>NA|TRBV3-1|few
CASSQAGGSGANVLTF
>NA|TRBV7-9|NA
CASSLALGDWQYF
>NA|TRBV20-1|few
CSARTVSYEQYF
>TRBD2|TRBV28|few
CASSSGRTSGLNEQFF
>TRBD1|TRBV15|NA
CATSRSDRGFNTIYF
>TRBD1|TRBV11-2|few
CASSPRTGNYNEQFF
>NA|TRBV12-3/TRBV12-4|NA
CASSLAGTHEQFF
>TRBD2|TRBV28|NA
CASGPAGDGETQYF
>TRBD2|TRBV7-8|NA
CASSPRLAGTVLTQYF
>NA|TRBV9|NA
CASSVGTEYTGELFF
>NA|TRBV7-2|few
CASSLATRNYGYTF
>TRBD1|TRBV12-3/TRBV12-4|NA
CASRRSGGARYSPLHF
>NA|TRBV30|few
CAWSMAQYF
>TRBD1|TRBV20-1|NA
CSARDQGQAQETQYF
>TRBD2|TRBV6-1|NA
CASSTPAGPDTDTQYF